The 14 T cell receptor beta chains below all came from one sample that was sequenced in a study of blood T cell repertoires in COVID-19. Libraries were prepared by immunoSEQ multiplex PCR; TCRdb keeps only in-frame clonotypes and omits some of them. The sample contains some 320,000 clones, about nine tenths of which appear only once. The sequencing sample was made of peripheral blood. The receptors derive from a woman in her twenties or thirties with COVID-19, enrolled during active disease.

This chain connects TRBV6-2 or TRBV6-3 to TRBJ2-7; D is ambiguous. V was pared by 4 bases and J by 1 base, with 5 bases between. This CDR3 is 12 amino acids long. Per the germline V gene, CDR1 is MNHEY and CDR2 is SVGEGT. In DNA form, the CDR3 reads TGTGCCAGCAGTTTGCTATCCTACGAGCAGTACTTC. Its translation: CASSLLSYEQYF.

The rearrangement links TRBV14 to TRBJ2-7, with D possibly matching TRBD1 (6 bases). CDR1 is SGHDN, CDR2 FVKESK, per germline. This CDR3 contains 13 residues. Between the trimmed V and J ends, which lost 6 bases and 2 bases, there was a span of 11 bases. The CDR3 DNA reads TGTGCCAGCAGGCCACAGGGCCCCTACGAGCAGTACTTC. Residues: CASRPQGPYEQYF. The variable domain in full, with the rest retrieved from reference TRBV14 and TRBJ2-7, is EAGVTQFPSHSVIEKGQTVTLRCDPISGHDNLYWYRRVMGKEIKFLLHFVKESKQDESGMPNNRFLAERTGGTYSTLKVQPAELEDSGVYFCASRPQGPYEQYFGPGTRLTVT.

The chain couples TRBV10-3 to TRBJ2-5; 8 bases align to TRBD2. Per the germline V gene, CDR1 is ENHRY and CDR2 is SYGVKD. J lost 4 bases, V lost 10 bases, and 11 bases had no gene match. This CDR3 has 14 amino acids. DNA of the CDR3: TGTGCCAGCAGCCGGGGAGCGGGGGCAGAGACCCAGTACTTC. Translated, it gives CASSRGAGAETQYF.

The V call is TRBV6-4, the J call TRBJ1-1; perhaps TRBD1 as D (5 bases). Germline V gene sequence: CDR1 MRHNA, CDR2 SNTAGT. The CDR3 totals 13 residues. With 6 bases removed from V and 3 bases from J, the gap between germline ends came to 11 bases. CDR3 region: CASSADSYTEAFF. The DNA for the CDR3 is TGTGCCAGCAGCGCCGACAGCTACACTGAAGCTTTCTTT.

This CDR3 is CASSPRLRGAKNIQYF. CDR3 nucleotide sequence: TGTGCCAGCAGCCCCCGACTAAGGGGGGCCAAAAACATTCAGTACTTC. This chain uses TRBV7-8 with TRBJ2-4; D may be TRBD1 (6 bases). The length of the CDR3 is 16 residues. The germline V and J ends were trimmed by 5 bases and 1 base, with 15 bases remaining between them. Looked up from germline, CDR1 is SGHVS and CDR2 is FQNEAQ.

This CDR3 is CASSPGLRDYEQYF. The CDR3 nucleotides are TGTGCCAGCTCACCAGGGTTACGGGACTACGAGCAGTACTTC. V is TRBV18 and J is TRBJ2-7; D perhaps matches TRBD2 (5 bases). The V gene's germline CDR1 is KGHSH and CDR2 LQKENI. Trimming removed 2 bases from V and 3 bases from J, with 11 bases in between. The CDR3 runs 14 residues.

The sample holds many counts of this clone. The V gene is TRBV29-1, the J gene TRBJ1-6, with D hard to call. The CDR3 is made up of 14 amino acids. The V end was cut by 4 bases, the J end by 0 bases, with 7 bases between. Germline CDR1 reads SQVTM; CDR2 reads ANQGSEA. The CDR3 loop is CSVAESSYNSPLHF. CDR3 coding DNA: TGCAGCGTTGCGGAGAGCTCCTATAATTCACCCCTCCACTTT.

The chain couples TRBV7-8 to TRBJ1-4; tentatively, D is TRBD1 (5 bases). V dropped 6 bases and J dropped 0 bases, with 11 bases sitting between them. The CDR3 has 15 amino acids. Germline CDR1 reads SGHVS; CDR2 reads FQNEAQ. CDR3 coding DNA: TGTGCCAGCAGGCTGACAGATGCAACTAATGAAAAACTGTTTTTT. As protein: CASRLTDATNEKLFF.

V and J are TRBV18 and TRBJ1-2; D is possibly TRBD1 (6 bases). V was pared by 1 base and J by 8 bases, with 14 bases between. The CDR3 length is 14 residues. In germline, CDR1 is KGHSH, CDR2 LQKENI. The CDR3, as DNA: TGTGCCAGCTCACCACGAACAGGGATTGGGGGCTACACCTTC. Its protein is CASSPRTGIGGYTF.

J is TRBJ2-7 and V is TRBV19, with 8 bases lining up with TRBD1. The CDR3 spans 14 residues. Trimming at V came to 4 bases and at J to 5 bases, leaving 7 bases not matched to a gene. Germline V gene lookup returns CDR1 LNHDA and CDR2 SQIVND (reference sequence). Here the CDR3 DNA reads TGTGCCAGTAGTAGACAGGACAGGGTCCACGAGCAGTACTTC. It specifies CASSRQDRVHEQYF.

CDR3 sequence: CASSTQGGGSPLHF. In nucleotides, the CDR3 is TGTGCCAGTAGCACTCAGGGGGGAGGATCACCCCTCCACTTT. The chain has TRBV19 and TRBJ1-6; the match to TRBD1 covers 7 bases. Germline V lookup: CDR1 LNHDA, CDR2 SQIVND (reference sequence). Unmatched junction bases numbered 9, after V lost 6 bases and J lost 10 bases. CDR3 length: 14 residues.

This chain's CDR3 is CASSALAGAVGDTQYF. DNA for the CDR3: TGTGCCAGTAGTGCACTAGCGGGGGCCGTCGGAGATACGCAGTATTTT. The chain links TRBV19 to TRBJ2-3; 11 bases match TRBD2. V shed 5 bases, J shed 5 bases, and the junction held 9 bases outside the gene matches. CDR3 length: 16 residues. Germline CDR1 and CDR2: LNHDA and SQIVND (reference sequence).

This chain joins TRBV27 and TRBJ2-7; 8 bases align to TRBD2. Germline V lookup: CDR1 MNHEY, CDR2 SMNVEV (reference sequence). The V and J ends lost 6 bases and 0 bases, in that order; junction bases with no gene match: 13. CDR3 length: 17 residues. Written as DNA, the CDR3 is TGTGCCAGCAGCGACTTAACTAGCGGAATTTTCTCCTACGAGCAGTACTTC. Protein product: CASSDLTSGIFSYEQYF.

CDR3 region: CASSLFLAGAYEQYF. The CDR3 DNA sequence: TGTGCCAGCAGTTTGTTTCTAGCGGGGGCTTACGAGCAGTACTTC. This sequence joins TRBV5-6 and TRBJ2-7; TRBD2 aligns across 10 bases. Looked up from germline, CDR1 is SGHDT and CDR2 is YYEEEE. The trim removed 5 bases at V and 4 bases at J, leaving 9 bases unmatched. The CDR3 is 15 residues long.